This T cell receptor (beta chain) stems from a study of blood T cell repertoires in COVID-19. Study overall: Acute-phase and convalescent COVID-19 samples originated in the United States, Italy and Spain. Sources were T cells, B-cell-depleted T cells, or PBMCs; the material itself was cDNA or gDNA.

Original analysis: Reference gene primer amplification yielded estimated nucleated cell counts. Sequencing was performed with immunoSEQ multiplex PCR; in TCRdb, only in-frame clones are kept and a portion is missing. V and J calls plus clone size are reproduced from that table; the DNA served to infer D and trimming. The sample has fewer than 250,000 clones, 88% seen once. The CDR3 totals 15 residues. The germline V gene has CDR1 SGHTA and CDR2 FQGNSA. V trimming: 1 base; J trimming: 4 bases; junction bases outside the gene matches: 2. This chain uses TRBV7-2 with TRBJ2-1; 9 nucleotides align to TRBD2. The receptor was isolated from a man between 70 and 80 years old with acute or convalescent COVID-19. The source material was peripheral blood. The CDR3 DNA reads TGTGCCAGCAGCTTAGTTGGACTAGCGTACAATGAGCAGTTCTTC. Its protein product is CASSLVGLAYNEQFF.